The 25 T cell receptor beta chains below all came from one sample that was sequenced in a study of blood T cell repertoires in COVID-19. The assay was immunoSEQ multiplex PCR, and TCRdb's table has in-frame clones only and misses some. The sample has some 250,000 clones, 82% seen once. The specimen was peripheral blood. Receptors were obtained from a woman aged 18 to 35 with acute or convalescent COVID-19.

The J gene is TRBJ2-7, the V gene TRBV5-8; 7 bases are shared with TRBD2. V was pared by 6 bases and J by 0 bases, with 12 bases of the junction left unmatched. This CDR3 contains 16 residues. The germline gives CDR1 SGHTS, CDR2 YDEGEE. The CDR3 spells CASTRDLAATSYEQYF. CDR3 sequence (DNA): TGTGCCAGCACCCGGGATCTAGCGGCCACCTCCTACGAGCAGTACTTC.

The chain carries TRBV6-5 and TRBJ2-1; TRBD2 matches at 7 bases. CDR1 is MNHEY and CDR2 is SVGAGI in the germline V gene. This CDR3 spans 15 amino acids. After removal of 1 base from V and 6 bases from J, the junction contained 6 bases not matched to a gene. The CDR3 sequence: CASSYWGGVPNEQFF. Here the CDR3 DNA reads TGTGCCAGCAGTTACTGGGGGGGGGTACCCAATGAGCAGTTCTTC.

The J gene is TRBJ1-1, the V gene TRBV7-3; tentatively, D is TRBD1 (6 bases). The germline V and J ends were trimmed by 5 bases and 4 bases, with 11 bases remaining between them. CDR1 and CDR2 (germline): SGHTA, FQGTGA. The CDR3 is 13 amino acids. In DNA form, the CDR3 reads TGTGCCAGCAGCCTGGACAGTCGCACTGAAGCTTTCTTT. It specifies CASSLDSRTEAFF. The full variable domain, its missing parts supplied by reference TRBV7-3 and TRBJ1-1, is GAGVSQTPSNKVTEKGKYVELRCDPISGHTALYWYRQSLGQGPEFLIYFQGTGAADDSGLPNDRFFAVRPEGSVSTLKIQRTERGDSAVYLCASSLDSRTEAFFGQGTRLTVV.

V usage is TRBV6-6 and J usage is TRBJ1-1; 10 bases are a match to TRBD1. Germline V gene sequence: CDR1 MNHNY, CDR2 SVGAGI (reference sequence). The V gene end was trimmed by 5 bases and the J gene end by 4 bases; junction bases not matched to a gene: 13. The CDR3 has 17 residues. DNA of the CDR3: TGTGCCAGCAGTCACCGGACAGGGGGGTGGCCACGCACTGAAGCTTTCTTT. Residues: CASSHRTGGWPRTEAFF.

The chain links TRBV3-1 (or the pseudogene TRBV3-2) to TRBJ2-5; no reliable D call. The CDR3 totals 12 residues. V lost 4 bases and J 5 bases, leaving 8 bases between the germline ends. Germline assignment: CDR1 LGHDT and CDR2 YNNKEL (reference sequence). The CDR3 loop is CASSRLGETQYF. The CDR3 nucleotides are TGTGCCAGCAGCCGTCTCGGGGAGACCCAGTACTTC.

The CDR3 reads CASSSAGPGTGELFF. The DNA for the CDR3 is TGTGCCAGCAGCTCCGCAGGCCCAGGCACCGGGGAGCTGTTTTTT. The chain has TRBV9 and TRBJ2-2, with D uncertain. Between the trimmed V and J ends, which lost 4 bases and 4 bases, there was a span of 14 bases. The CDR3 contains 15 residues. CDR1 and CDR2 from the germline V gene are SGDLS and YYNGEE. The variable domain in full, with the rest retrieved from reference TRBV9 and TRBJ2-2, is DSGVTQTPKHLITATGQRVTLRCSPRSGDLSVYWYQQSLDQGLQFLIQYYNGEERAKGNILERFSAQQFPDLHSELNLSSLELGDSALYFCASSSAGPGTGELFFGEGSRLTVL.

V usage is TRBV5-1 and J usage is TRBJ2-7; perhaps TRBD2 as D (6 bases). The CDR3 spans 15 residues. Trimming pared 0 bases from V and 4 bases from J, leaving 14 bases between. Germline CDR1 is SGHRS and CDR2 is YFSETQ. CDR3 region: CASSLALEGPYEQYF. In DNA, the CDR3 is TGCGCCAGCAGCTTGGCCTTGGAGGGACCTTACGAGCAGTACTTC.

The gene calls are TRBV7-9 and TRBJ1-1, with TRBD1 matching 8 bases. Germline CDR1 reads SEHNR; CDR2 reads FQNEAQ (reference sequence). The CDR3 consists of 15 residues. Losses at the gene ends were 1 base for V and 3 bases for J; bases not matched to a gene: 4. The CDR3 here is CASSLGGQADTEAFF. The CDR3, as DNA: TGTGCCAGCAGCTTAGGGGGACAGGCGGACACTGAAGCTTTCTTT.

V is TRBV19 and J is TRBJ2-4, with 7 nucleotides matching TRBD1. This CDR3 contains 18 residues. Germline values: CDR1 LNHDA, CDR2 SQIVND (reference sequence). V was pared by 7 bases and J by 0 bases, with 15 bases of the junction left unmatched. The CDR3 nucleotides read TGTGCCAGTACTGTGGGACAGCATAGGGGGCTAGCCAAAAACATTCAGTACTTC. Translating it yields CASTVGQHRGLAKNIQYF.

The CDR3 DNA sequence: TGTGCCAGTAGAGTGGCGGACTCATCCTACAATGAGCAGTTCTTC. Its translation: CASRVADSSYNEQFF. The chain combines TRBV19 with TRBJ2-1, with D possibly being TRBD2 (5 bases). Germline V CDR1 and CDR2: LNHDA, SQIVND (reference sequence). The CDR3 is 15 amino acids. V was trimmed by 6 bases and J by 1 base, leaving 13 bases between them.

This clone was counted once. This chain connects TRBV11-2 to TRBJ2-7, with D possibly matching TRBD1 (6 bases). The CDR3 is 15 residues long. Deletions cut 1 base from V and 5 bases from J, with 15 bases between. Germline V lookup: CDR1 SGHAT, CDR2 FQNNGV. The chain's CDR3 is CASSLGGHVRNEQYF. Here the CDR3 DNA reads TGTGCCAGCAGCTTAGGGGGACACGTACGGAACGAGCAGTACTTC.

V is TRBV4-3 and J is TRBJ1-6, with no clear D. Germline V lookup: CDR1 LGHNA, CDR2 YSLEER. V was clipped by 0 bases and J by 9 bases, with 9 bases between them. This CDR3 is built from 14 residues. CDR3 loop: CASSQELASSPLHF. For the CDR3, the DNA is TGCGCCAGCAGCCAAGAATTGGCCAGTTCACCCCTCCACTTT.

The chain uses TRBV19 and TRBJ2-1; 11 positions agree with TRBD2. The CDR3 has 14 residues. Looked up from germline, CDR1 is LNHDA and CDR2 is SQIVND (reference sequence). Unmatched junction bases numbered 5, after V lost 7 bases and J lost 6 bases. CDR3 in DNA: TGTGCCAGTATTGGGACTAGCGGACCCAATGAGCAGTTCTTC. Its protein is CASIGTSGPNEQFF. Full variable domain (outside the CDR3, taken from reference TRBV19 and TRBJ2-1): DGGITQSPKYLFRKEGQNVTLSCEQNLNHDAMYWYRQDPGQGLRLIYYSQIVNDFQKGDIAEGYSVSREKKESFPLTVTSAQKNPTAFYLCASIGTSGPNEQFFGPGTRLTVL.

CDR3 nucleotides: TGTGCCATCAGTGACTCCCGGTCAGGGGGAGAGACCCAGTACTTC. This encodes CAISDSRSGGETQYF. The chain employs TRBV10-3 and TRBJ2-5, with 7 bases matching TRBD1. Trimming at V came to 3 bases and at J to 4 bases, leaving 8 bases not matched to a gene. The CDR3 sequence is 15 residues long. Germline V gene sequence: CDR1 ENHRY, CDR2 SYGVKD.

The rearrangement joins TRBV18 to TRBJ2-5; TRBD2 might be the D (5 bases). Trimming cost V 1 base and J 4 bases, with 16 bases left between them. There are 16 residues in the CDR3. Per germline, CDR1 KGHSH and CDR2 LQKENI. CDR3 protein: CASSPQGFGVGETQYF. DNA for the CDR3: TGTGCCAGCTCACCACAGGGCTTCGGGGTCGGAGAGACCCAGTACTTC.

V gene TRBV19 combines with J gene TRBJ2-1, with D hard to call. The CDR3 runs to 13 residues. Per the germline V gene, CDR1 is LNHDA and CDR2 is SQIVND (reference sequence). V lost 3 bases and J 3 bases, leaving 6 bases between the germline ends. The CDR3 spells CASSMAIYNEQFF. Written as DNA, the CDR3 is TGTGCCAGTAGTATGGCCATCTACAATGAGCAGTTCTTC. Full variable domain (missing parts from reference TRBV19 and TRBJ2-1): DGGITQSPKYLFRKEGQNVTLSCEQNLNHDAMYWYRQDPGQGLRLIYYSQIVNDFQKGDIAEGYSVSREKKESFPLTVTSAQKNPTAFYLCASSMAIYNEQFFGPGTRLTVL.

The chain links TRBV11-2 to TRBJ2-7, with D tentatively TRBD1 (5 bases). CDR1 SGHAT and CDR2 FQNNGV come from the germline V gene. Trimming left V 7 bases short and J 0 bases short, with 16 bases between. This CDR3 has 15 residues. The CDR3 loop reads CASTLDATVSYEQYF. The DNA for the CDR3 is TGTGCCAGCACCCTTGACGCGACAGTCTCCTACGAGCAGTACTTC.

The chain employs TRBV5-1 and TRBJ2-1; D possibly corresponds to TRBD1 (5 bases). Germline V lookup: CDR1 SGHRS, CDR2 YFSETQ. This CDR3 spans 16 amino acids. Deletions cut 3 bases from V and 6 bases from J, with 19 bases between. The CDR3 bases are TGCGCCAGCAGCTGGACACTCCCCCCTGGTGTCAATGAGCAGTTCTTC. It is translated as CASSWTLPPGVNEQFF.

The J gene is TRBJ2-1, the V gene TRBV7-9; no clear D. The ends were cut back, 1 base at V and 9 bases at J, with 16 bases in the middle. This CDR3 is built from 15 residues. Germline lookup yields CDR1 SEHNR and CDR2 FQNEAQ (reference sequence). The CDR3 sequence: CASSLVTRPGSEQFF. The CDR3 coding sequence is TGTGCCAGCAGCTTAGTGACCCGCCCAGGTAGTGAGCAGTTCTTC.

V is TRBV7-2 and J is TRBJ1-3, with D possibly TRBD1 on 5 matching bases. The CDR3 contains 14 residues. The germline V and J ends were trimmed by 1 base and 4 bases, with 8 bases remaining between them. In germline, CDR1 is SGHTA, CDR2 FQGNSA. The CDR3 nucleotides are TGTGCCAGCAGCTTAGGGGCAGGGGGAAACACCATATATTTT. Translating it yields CASSLGAGGNTIYF.

This chain's CDR3 is CASSLSPRLDFPSGANVLTF. The CDR3 DNA sequence: TGTGCCAGCAGCTTATCGCCCCGTCTGGACTTCCCCTCTGGGGCCAACGTCCTGACTTTC. This chain uses TRBV7-3 with TRBJ2-6; tentatively, D is TRBD2 (5 bases). The CDR3 runs 20 residues. Trimming left V 2 bases short and J 0 bases short, with 20 bases between. Germline V gene data show CDR1 as SGHTA and CDR2 as FQGTGA.

To note about this clone: Other DNA sequences in this sample translate to the same CDR3. The V call is TRBV29-1, the J call TRBJ1-3; D remains unclear. The V and J ends lost 7 bases and 0 bases respectively, with 7 bases between them. The germline V gene encodes CDR1 SQVTM and CDR2 ANQGSEA. The CDR3 has 12 residues. CDR3 loop: CSAGDSGNTIYF. CDR3 DNA: TGCAGCGCCGGGGACTCTGGAAACACCATATATTTT.

The genes are TRBV7-2 and TRBJ2-3; 13 nucleotides match TRBD2. Trimming removed 1 base from V and 6 bases from J; junction bases left unmatched: 4. Germline values: CDR1 SGHTA, CDR2 FQGNSA. The CDR3 runs to 16 residues. The CDR3 reads CASSLGLAGGLDTQYF. CDR3 nucleotides: TGTGCCAGCAGCTTAGGACTAGCGGGAGGTCTCGATACGCAGTATTTT. The complete variable domain, with remaining parts taken from reference TRBV7-2 and TRBJ2-3, reads GAGVSQSPSNKVTEKGKDVELRCDPISGHTALYWYRQSLGQGLEFLIYFQGNSAPDKSGLPSDRFSAERTGGSVSTLTIQRTQQEDSAVYLCASSLGLAGGLDTQYFGPGTRLTVL.

This clone was observed a handful of times. The chain uses TRBV19 and TRBJ1-2, with TRBD1 matching over 7 bases. Germline CDR1 and CDR2: LNHDA and SQIVND (reference sequence). The V gene end was trimmed by 4 bases and the J gene end by 4 bases; junction bases not matched to a gene: 12. The length of the CDR3 is 16 residues. CDR3 protein: CASSKRTGSGSYGYTF. CDR3 DNA sequence: TGTGCCAGTAGTAAACGGACAGGATCGGGATCCTATGGCTACACCTTC. The complete variable domain, with remaining parts taken from reference TRBV19 and TRBJ1-2, reads DGGITQSPKYLFRKEGQNVTLSCEQNLNHDAMYWYRQDPGQGLRLIYYSQIVNDFQKGDIAEGYSVSREKKESFPLTVTSAQKNPTAFYLCASSKRTGSGSYGYTFGSGTRLTVV.

V usage is TRBV11-2 and J usage is TRBJ1-1; D remains ambiguous. The length of the CDR3 is 14 residues. With 7 bases removed from V and 0 bases from J, the gap between germline ends came to 12 bases. Germline CDR1 and CDR2: SGHAT and FQNNGV. The CDR3 DNA sequence: TGTGCCAGCACAGACATGCCAATGAACACTGAAGCTTTCTTT. This codes for CASTDMPMNTEAFF.